These 10 T cell receptor beta chains were all obtained from the same sample, sequenced in a study of CD8+ T cells in alopecia areata. RNA extraction and reverse transcription yielded cDNA as sequencing template. TCRdb's table, derived via immunoSEQ multiplex PCR, lists solely in-frame clones and lacks some. The top ten hold more than 13% of the sample, which has tens of thousands of clones, over 25% seen once. The treatment here: oral pan-JAK inhibitor, 5-10 mg twice daily. This specimen consisted of CD8+ T cells sorted from blood, obtained at week 4, from a patient treated with tofacitinib. These receptors were obtained from a human donor with alopecia areata.

This chain links TRBV29-1 with TRBJ2-2; D might be TRBD1 (6 bases). CDR1 SQVTM and CDR2 ANQGSEA come from the germline V gene. CDR3 length equals 13 residues. Trimming removed 5 bases from V and 1 base from J, with 8 bases in between. The CDR3: CSVLDRNTGELFF. For the CDR3, the DNA is TGCAGCGTTCTGGACAGGAACACCGGGGAGCTGTTTTTT.

This clone was detected many times. The V call is TRBV27, the J call TRBJ2-5; TRBD2 matches at 10 bases. The CDR3 is made up of 14 amino acids. V shed 11 bases and J 5 bases; nucleotides not matched to a gene: 11. CDR1 and CDR2 (germline): MNHEY, SMNVEV (reference sequence). DNA for the CDR3: TGTGCCGTCAGGGCTAGCGGGAGTTGGGAGACCCAGTACTTC. It yields the protein CAVRASGSWETQYF.

Comments on this clone: Other DNA sequences of this sample code for an identical CDR3. This rearrangement joins TRBV7-2 to TRBJ1-2; 7 bases match TRBD1. V gave up 5 bases and J gave up 4 bases; unmatched junction bases: 4. In germline, CDR1 is SGHTA, CDR2 FQGNSA. This CDR3 is built from 13 residues. The CDR3 nucleotides are TGTGCCAGCAGCCGGGGACAGCTCTATGGCTACACCTTC. Amino acids: CASSRGQLYGYTF.

This clone was detected only a few times. The chain combines TRBV10-3 with TRBJ2-2; 7 nucleotides match TRBD1. J lost 0 bases, V lost 8 bases, and 0 bases had no gene match. The germline V gene has CDR1 ENHRY and CDR2 SYGVKD. The CDR3 consists of 13 residues. CDR3 bases: TGTGCCATCGGACAGGCGAACACCGGGGAGCTGTTTTTT. This encodes CAIGQANTGELFF.

This clone was seen more than once but under ten times. V is TRBV5-6 and J is TRBJ1-1, with a weak D call TRBD1 (5 bases). CDR3 length equals 14 residues. Germline V gene sequence: CDR1 SGHDT, CDR2 YYEEEE. Trimming took 1 base from V and 5 from J, leaving 12 bases between them. The DNA for the CDR3 is TGTGCCAGCAGCTTGCTCAGGGTCTTAACTGAAGCTTTCTTT. The encoded protein is CASSLLRVLTEAFF.

This sequence joins TRBV27 and TRBJ2-5; 8 bases fit TRBD1. The CDR3 loop spans 16 amino acids. J gave up 0 bases and V 5 bases, and 8 bases lay outside the gene matches. Germline loops: CDR1 MNHEY, CDR2 SMNVEV (reference sequence). The DNA for the CDR3 is TGTGCCAGCAGTGAGTGGACAGGGCCCTACCAAGAGACCCAGTACTTC. Protein product: CASSEWTGPYQETQYF.

This clone was counted only a few times. The rearrangement links TRBV29-1 to TRBJ1-2; D not resolved. The ends were cut back, 1 base at V and 5 bases at J, with 5 bases in the middle. This CDR3 has 11 amino acids. Germline CDR1 is SQVTM and CDR2 is ANQGSEA. CDR3 amino acids: CSVEATYGYTF. In DNA, the CDR3 is TGCAGCGTTGAAGCGACATATGGCTACACCTTC.

J is TRBJ2-2 and V is TRBV6-5; D is possibly TRBD1 (5 bases). The germline V gene encodes CDR1 MNHEY and CDR2 SVGAGI. This CDR3 comprises 12 residues. V was shortened by 6 bases and J by 5 bases, with 7 bases between the two germline ends. The CDR3 protein is CASSPGTGELFF. The CDR3 nucleotides are TGTGCCAGCAGCCCAGGGACCGGGGAGCTGTTTTTT.

The chain combines TRBV27 with TRBJ2-7, with D possibly called TRBD1 or TRBD2 (6 bases each). In germline, CDR1 is MNHEY, CDR2 SMNVEV (reference sequence). The CDR3 contains 12 residues. Trimming removed 11 bases at V and 2 bases at J, with 13 bases between. This chain's CDR3 is CAARGPAYEQYF. CDR3 DNA sequence: TGTGCCGCCCGGGGGCCAGCCTACGAGCAGTACTTC.

The rearrangement links TRBV27 to TRBJ2-1; D may be TRBD1 (5 bases). Germline CDR1 reads MNHEY; CDR2 reads SMNVEV (reference sequence). V dropped 0 bases and J dropped 8 bases, with 11 bases sitting between them. The CDR3 has 14 residues. The CDR3 DNA sequence: TGTGCCAGCAGTTTATCGGGGAAAGGGGATGAGCAGTTCTTC. Its protein product is CASSLSGKGDEQFF.